The 20 T cell receptor beta chains reported below all come from one sample, sequenced in a study of radiation and T cells in renal cell carcinoma. Assay used: immunoSEQ multiplex PCR; TCRdb lists only in-frame clones, some missing. The sample carries roughly 120,000 clones, approximately 78% recorded once. Noted time point: blood 2 weeks post-SBRT. Documented treatment: 15 Gy SBRT to primary tumor, nephrectomy 4 weeks later. This material consisted of blood, taken from a patient whose treatment included radiotherapy and nephrectomy. The receptors were gathered from a woman between 55 and 75 years old with renal cell carcinoma.

The chain combines TRBV6-1 with TRBJ1-5, with D perhaps matching TRBD1 (6 bases). Germline V CDR1 and CDR2: MNHNS, SASEGT. The CDR3 spans 15 residues. V lost 5 bases and J 0 bases, leaving 11 bases between the germline ends. CDR3 sequence: CASSPTGISNQPQHF. CDR3 coding DNA: TGTGCCAGCAGTCCAACAGGGATTAGCAATCAGCCCCAGCATTTT.

The chain couples TRBV13 to TRBJ1-3; possibly TRBD1 for D (6 bases). Trimming left V 3 bases short and J 3 bases short, with 15 bases between. The germline CDR1 and CDR2 sequences are PRHDT and FYEKMQ (reference sequence). This CDR3 comprises 16 residues. CDR3 loop: CASSFSSYRVGNTIYF. The CDR3 coding sequence is TGTGCCAGCAGCTTCAGTAGTTACAGGGTTGGAAACACCATATATTTT.

The rearrangement uses TRBV5-1 and TRBJ2-5, with 9 bases matching TRBD2. Germline CDR1 SGHRS, CDR2 YFSETQ. V shed 2 bases and J 1 base; nucleotides not matched to a gene: 6. The CDR3 length is 16 residues. The CDR3 reads CASSFRLAERQETQYF. DNA for the CDR3: TGCGCCAGCAGCTTCCGACTAGCGGAGCGCCAAGAGACCCAGTACTTC.

DNA of the CDR3: TGTGCCAGCAGCATCGGGCGGGGCGAGCAGTACTTC. This translates into CASSIGRGEQYF. The gene calls are TRBV11-3 and TRBJ2-7; TRBD2 might be the D (6 bases). The CDR3 totals 12 residues. Per germline, CDR1 SGHNT and CDR2 YENEEA. V was shortened by 5 bases and J by 6 bases, with 11 bases between the two germline ends.

V and J are TRBV2 and TRBJ1-2; D remains unclear. Germline V gene sequence: CDR1 SNHLY, CDR2 FYNNEI. Deletions cut 4 bases from V and 6 bases from J, with 12 bases between. The CDR3 is 13 amino acids. The CDR3 reads CASSGRLMDGYTF. As DNA, the CDR3 is TGTGCCAGCAGTGGGAGGTTAATGGATGGCTACACCTTC.

The chain links TRBV19 to TRBJ1-2; 7 bases align to TRBD1. Germline CDR1 reads LNHDA; CDR2 reads SQIVND (reference sequence). This CDR3 is built from 12 residues. With V trimmed by 5 bases and J by 8 bases, 5 bases remained unmatched. CDR3 DNA: TGTGCCAGTAGTGTCACAGGGGCCGGCTACACCTTC. Translation: CASSVTGAGYTF. The whole variable domain, filled in from reference TRBV19 and TRBJ1-2, reads DGGITQSPKYLFRKEGQNVTLSCEQNLNHDAMYWYRQDPGQGLRLIYYSQIVNDFQKGDIAEGYSVSREKKESFPLTVTSAQKNPTAFYLCASSVTGAGYTFGSGTRLTVV.

This chain connects TRBV4-2 to TRBJ2-3, with D uncertain. The V gene's germline CDR1 is LGHNA and CDR2 YNFKEQ. This CDR3 is built from 17 residues. Trimming took 0 bases from V and 6 from J, leaving 19 bases between them. DNA for the CDR3: TGTGCCAGCAGCCAAGAAGGCTCTAACCAGCCCCCCGATACGCAGTATTTT. It specifies CASSQEGSNQPPDTQYF.

A note on this clone: Its ends do not fully match the called genes, so a read error is possible. This rearrangement joins TRBV6-5 to TRBJ2-7, with D tentatively TRBD1 (6 bases). The CDR3 has 13 amino acids. Germline-derived CDR1 and CDR2 are MNHEY and SVGAGI. The CDR3 coding sequence is TGTGCCAGCAGGCGGCCACCCCGGGACACCCGAGACTTC. Protein: CASRRPPRDTRDF.

The CDR3 nucleotides are TGTGCCAGCAGGCCGGTTTCGACCCCCCACGAGCAGTACTTC. Translated: CASRPVSTPHEQYF. The chain is built from TRBV5-4 and TRBJ2-7, with D hard to call. The CDR3 is 14 residues long. CDR1 is SGHNT, CDR2 YYREEE, per germline (reference sequence). Trimming stripped 5 bases from V and 5 bases from J, with 17 bases between. Full variable domain (missing parts from reference TRBV5-4 and TRBJ2-7): ETGVTQSPTHLIKTRGQQVTLRCSSQSGHNTVSWYQQALGQGPQFIFQYYREEENGRGNFPPRFSGLQFPNYSSELNVNALELDDSALYLCASRPVSTPHEQYFGPGTRLTVT.

This chain joins TRBV18 and TRBJ2-1; TRBD2 matches 7 bases. CDR1 is KGHSH, CDR2 LQKENI, per germline. V trimming: 6 bases; J trimming: 4 bases; junction bases outside the gene matches: 9. CDR3 length: 15 residues. The CDR3: CASSSSGGSYNEQFF. As DNA, the CDR3 is TGTGCCAGCTCTTCATCGGGAGGATCATACAATGAGCAGTTCTTC.

V gene TRBV5-1 combines with J gene TRBJ2-7; perhaps D is TRBD1 or TRBD2 (5 bases each). The CDR3 covers 14 residues. V lost 0 bases, J lost 1 base, and 8 bases lay in between. Germline values: CDR1 SGHRS, CDR2 YFSETQ. CDR3 region: CASSLDGASYEQYF. The CDR3 DNA is TGCGCCAGCAGCTTGGACGGGGCGTCCTACGAGCAGTACTTC. The full variable domain, completed using reference TRBV5-1 and TRBJ2-7, is KAGVTQTPRYLIKTRGQQVTLSCSPISGHRSVSWYQQTPGQGLQFLFEYFSETQRNKGNFPGRFSGRQFSNSRSEMNVSTLELGDSALYLCASSLDGASYEQYFGPGTRLTVT.

This clone has just one count. V is TRBV6-4 and J is TRBJ1-1; D is unresolved. Germline CDR1 and CDR2: MRHNA and SNTAGT. The CDR3 totals 16 residues. V lost 3 bases to trimming and J lost 4 bases, with 18 bases between them. Here the CDR3 reads CASSEHPGSSGTEAFF. CDR3 DNA: TGTGCCAGCAGTGAGCACCCGGGGTCCTCTGGCACTGAAGCTTTCTTT.

This clone was recorded a few times. The chain couples TRBV5-1 to TRBJ1-6; D is uncertain. With 4 bases removed from V and 7 bases from J, the gap between germline ends came to 6 bases. The germline gives CDR1 SGHRS, CDR2 YFSETQ. This CDR3 is 12 amino acids long. Here the CDR3 DNA reads TGCGCCAGCAGCACACGGAATTCACCCCTCCACTTT. Protein: CASSTRNSPLHF.

This clone has a handful of counts. The V call is TRBV7-6, the J call TRBJ1-1, with a tentative D call TRBD1 (6 bases). The CDR3 runs to 17 residues. Germline lookup yields CDR1 SGHVS and CDR2 FNYEAQ. V lost 2 bases, J lost 1 base, and 17 bases lay in between. CDR3 in DNA: TGTGCCAGCAGCTTACCCACCCGGGGGGGCGAGAACACTGAAGCTTTCTTT. Encoded protein: CASSLPTRGGENTEAFF.

This rearrangement joins TRBV5-1 to TRBJ1-2, with a tentative D call TRBD1 (5 bases). CDR1 is SGHRS and CDR2 is YFSETQ in the germline V gene. This CDR3 comprises 14 residues. With 0 bases removed from V and 4 bases from J, the gap between germline ends came to 10 bases. In nucleotides, the CDR3 is TGCGCCAGCAGCTTGGAAGGAGACAGCTATGGCTACACCTTC. Protein product: CASSLEGDSYGYTF.

The chain couples TRBV7-3 to TRBJ1-1, with D perhaps TRBD1 (5 bases). Per germline, CDR1 SGHTA and CDR2 FQGTGA. Deletions cut 3 bases from V and 2 bases from J, with 13 bases between. The CDR3 totals 15 residues. In DNA, the CDR3 is TGTGCCAGCAGCTTGGGGGTGATAGGAAACACTGAAGCTTTCTTT. It is translated as CASSLGVIGNTEAFF.

The chain uses TRBV7-8 and TRBJ2-7, with TRBD2 identical over 8 bases. This CDR3 spans 18 amino acids. J gave up 0 bases and V 1 base, and 11 bases lay outside the gene matches. Germline-derived CDR1 and CDR2 are SGHVS and FQNEAQ. Here the CDR3 DNA reads TGTGCCAGCAGCTTAGAGGGACTAGTCCAACTCAACTCCTACGAGCAGTACTTC. Amino acid sequence: CASSLEGLVQLNSYEQYF.

This clone was seen only a few times. The chain combines TRBV4-1 with TRBJ2-7, with 9 bases that match TRBD2. The CDR3 spans 17 residues. V gave up 1 base and J gave up 3 bases; unmatched junction bases: 10. The germline gives CDR1 MGHRA, CDR2 YSYEKL. The CDR3 is CASSQVASGEQYYEQYF. CDR3 DNA: TGCGCCAGCAGCCAAGTGGCTAGCGGGGAGCAATACTACGAGCAGTACTTC.

The chain couples TRBV18 to TRBJ2-3; D not certain. The length of the CDR3 is 13 residues. V lost 5 bases and J lost 2, with 8 bases in between. Germline V gene sequence: CDR1 KGHSH, CDR2 LQKENI. The CDR3 spells CASSTIFTDTQYF. CDR3 nucleotides: TGTGCCAGCTCAACGATATTCACAGATACGCAGTATTTT.

This clone occurred a few times. The J gene is TRBJ1-5, the V gene TRBV7-9, with D hard to call. V was pared by 5 bases and J by 7 bases, with 12 bases between. Looked up from germline, CDR1 is SEHNR and CDR2 is FQNEAQ (reference sequence). The CDR3 totals 13 residues. Written as DNA, the CDR3 is TGTGCCAGCAGCCAGGACGCCGGGCAGCCCCAGCATTTT. It specifies CASSQDAGQPQHF.